The clone carrying this T cell receptor (beta chain) appeared a few times. CDR1 and CDR2 (germline): SGHTA, FQGNSA. Trimming removed 3 bases at V and 3 bases at J, with 15 bases between. CDR3 length: 16 residues. This specimen belongs to a study of T-cell reconstitution after alpha-beta-depleted transplantation in children. For TCRbeta, the library was prepared with unique molecular identifiers. TCRdb recomputed calls from the PCR reads with MiXCR, one row per CDR3 protein. The sample has more than 450,000 distinct CDR3 sequences; about 18% are singletons. This TCR was sampled from a human donor who donated a stem cell graft to a child with acute lymphoblastic leukemia. This chain joins TRBV7-2 and TRBJ1-5; maybe TRBD1 (5 bases). Here the sequenced sample was PBMCs from the stem cell graft donor, taken from the stem cell graft. This chain's CDR3 is CASSLGGGYINQPQHF. CDR3 sequence (DNA): TGTGCCAGCAGCTTGGGGGGAGGGTATATCAATCAGCCCCAGCATTTT.